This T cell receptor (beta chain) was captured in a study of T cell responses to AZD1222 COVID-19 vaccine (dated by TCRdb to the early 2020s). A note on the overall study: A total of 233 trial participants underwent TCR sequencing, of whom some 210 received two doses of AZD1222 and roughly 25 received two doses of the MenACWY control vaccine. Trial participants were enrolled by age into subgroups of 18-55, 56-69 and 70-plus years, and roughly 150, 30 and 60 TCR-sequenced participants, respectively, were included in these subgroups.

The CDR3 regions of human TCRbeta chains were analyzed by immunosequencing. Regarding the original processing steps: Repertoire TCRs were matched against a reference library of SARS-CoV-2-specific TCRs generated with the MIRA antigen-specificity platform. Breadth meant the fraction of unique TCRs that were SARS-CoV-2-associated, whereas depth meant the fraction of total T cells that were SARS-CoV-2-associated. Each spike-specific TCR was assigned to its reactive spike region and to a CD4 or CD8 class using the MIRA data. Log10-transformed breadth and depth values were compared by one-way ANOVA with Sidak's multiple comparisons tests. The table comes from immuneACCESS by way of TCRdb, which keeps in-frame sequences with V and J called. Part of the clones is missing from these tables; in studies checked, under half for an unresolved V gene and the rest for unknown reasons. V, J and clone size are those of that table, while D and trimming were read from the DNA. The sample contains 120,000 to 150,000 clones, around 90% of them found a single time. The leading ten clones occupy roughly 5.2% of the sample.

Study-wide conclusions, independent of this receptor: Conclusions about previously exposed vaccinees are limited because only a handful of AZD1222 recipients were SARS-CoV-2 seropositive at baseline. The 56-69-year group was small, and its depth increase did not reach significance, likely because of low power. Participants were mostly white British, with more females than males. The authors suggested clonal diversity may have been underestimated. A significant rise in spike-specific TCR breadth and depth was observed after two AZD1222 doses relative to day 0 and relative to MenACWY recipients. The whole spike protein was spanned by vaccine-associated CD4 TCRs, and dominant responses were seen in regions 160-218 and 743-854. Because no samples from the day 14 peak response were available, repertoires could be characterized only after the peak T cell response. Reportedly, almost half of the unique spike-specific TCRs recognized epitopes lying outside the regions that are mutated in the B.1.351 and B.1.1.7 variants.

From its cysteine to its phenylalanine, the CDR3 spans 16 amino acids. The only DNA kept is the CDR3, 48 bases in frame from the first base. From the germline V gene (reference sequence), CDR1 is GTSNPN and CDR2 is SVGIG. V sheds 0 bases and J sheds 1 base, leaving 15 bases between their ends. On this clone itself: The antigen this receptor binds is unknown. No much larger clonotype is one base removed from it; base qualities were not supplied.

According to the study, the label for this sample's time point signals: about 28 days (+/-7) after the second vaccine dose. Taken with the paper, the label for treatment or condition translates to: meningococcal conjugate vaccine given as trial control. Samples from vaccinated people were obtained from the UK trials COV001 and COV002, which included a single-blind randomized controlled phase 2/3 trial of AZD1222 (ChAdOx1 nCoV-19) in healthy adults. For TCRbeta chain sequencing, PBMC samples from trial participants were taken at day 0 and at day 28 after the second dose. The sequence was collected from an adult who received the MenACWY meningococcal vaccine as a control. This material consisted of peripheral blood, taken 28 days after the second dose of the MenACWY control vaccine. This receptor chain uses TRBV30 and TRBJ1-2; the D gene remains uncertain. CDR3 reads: CAWSVHRLQDNYGYTF. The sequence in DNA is TGTGCCTGGAGTGTACATCGTCTTCAGGATAACTATGGCTACACCTTC.